One TCR beta chain is described in this entry. This sample is drawn from a study of tissue T cells after allogeneic stem cell transplantation. The method was immunoSEQ multiplex PCR; TCRdb's version includes in-frame clones alone and lacks a portion of them. The sample has 42,000 or so clones; roughly 92% are singletons. CDR1 is MNHEY, CDR2 SVGAGI, per germline. The CDR3 loop spans 15 amino acids. The V and J ends lost 0 bases and 4 bases, in that order; junction bases with no gene match: 5. The gene calls are TRBV6-5 and TRBJ1-1; 7 bases are a match to TRBD1. The source of this sequence is a woman aged 40-75 years who later had graft-versus-host disease after an allogeneic stem cell transplant. Material: blood, obtained before transplantation. The CDR3 protein is CASSYSWQGVTEAFF. In DNA, the CDR3 is TGTGCCAGCAGTTACTCTTGGCAGGGGGTCACTGAAGCTTTCTTT.